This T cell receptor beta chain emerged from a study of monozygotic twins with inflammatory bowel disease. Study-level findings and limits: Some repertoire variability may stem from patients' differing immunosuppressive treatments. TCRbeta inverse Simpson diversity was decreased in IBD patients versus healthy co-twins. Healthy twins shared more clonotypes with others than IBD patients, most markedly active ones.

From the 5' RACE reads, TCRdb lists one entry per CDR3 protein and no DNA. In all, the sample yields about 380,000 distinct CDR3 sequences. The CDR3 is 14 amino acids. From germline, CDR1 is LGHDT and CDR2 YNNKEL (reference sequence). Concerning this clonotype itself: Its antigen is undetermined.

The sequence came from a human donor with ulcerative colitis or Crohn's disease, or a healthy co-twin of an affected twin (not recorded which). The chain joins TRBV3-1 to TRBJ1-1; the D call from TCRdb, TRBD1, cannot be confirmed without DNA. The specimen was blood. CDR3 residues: CASSLRTAHGEAFF. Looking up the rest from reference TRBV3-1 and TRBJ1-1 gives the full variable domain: DTAVSQTPKYLVTQMGNDKSIKCEQNLGHDTMYWYKQDSKKFLKIMFSYNNKELIINETVPNRFSPKSPDKAHLNLHINSLELGDSAVYFCASSLRTAHGEAFFGQGTRLTVV.